The clone carrying this T cell receptor beta chain has a count of ten or more. This entry is derived from a study of neurological immune-mediated disorders. Using its own MiXCR run on the 5' RACE reads, TCRdb lists one record per CDR3 protein. In the table there are more than 35,000 distinct CDR3 sequences, 10% of which are singletons. The germline gives CDR1 DFQATT, CDR2 SNEGSKA (reference sequence). The CDR3 spans 12 residues. V dropped 4 bases and J dropped 6 bases, with 13 bases sitting between them. This TCR came from a woman younger than 45 with HTLV-1-associated myelopathy (HAM/TSP). V gene TRBV20-1 combines with J gene TRBJ2-7, with D maybe TRBD1 (6 bases). The sequenced sample was PBMCs. The CDR3 spells CSATSGELEQYF. The CDR3 region has the DNA TGCAGTGCTACCTCAGGGGAGCTCGAGCAGTACTTC.